This T cell receptor beta chain was documented in a study of T cells in Graves' hyperthyroidism and ophthalmopathy. The study, taken as a whole, reports: Most thyroid clonotypes that were expanded above 0.001 also turned up in blood.

Germline V CDR1 and CDR2: ENHRY, SYGVKD. This CDR3 has 15 amino acids. J gave up 1 base and V 4 bases, and 3 bases lay outside the gene matches. Orbital computed tomography and thyroid ultrasound, together with serum TRAb and thyroxine and clinical symptoms, were used for diagnoses. This clonotype was picked up many times. The antigen is undetermined. Amplification of TCR beta CDR3 regions used RNA as the template. The HTBI primer set was used in a first-round RT-PCR of the TCR CDR3. TCRdb redid the calling of the multiplex PCR reads with MiXCR, one entry per CDR3 protein. The sample yields about 550,000 distinct CDR3 sequences, more than 20% seen once.

The specimen was blood. V usage is TRBV10-3 and J usage is TRBJ1-5; 8 bases map to TRBD1. The sequence derives from a man between 18 and 29 years old with Graves' hyperthyroidism. For the CDR3, the DNA is TGTGCCATCAGTGCGGGACAGGTCAGCAATCAGCCCCAGCATTTT. It codes for CAISAGQVSNQPQHF.